This T cell receptor (beta chain) appears in the sequencing data of a study of HIV-infected patients and healthy controls. Overall study: No general T-cell lymphocytopenia was present, and per-chain CDR3 totals resembled those of controls. Broader study findings: In healthy controls, MAIT alpha CDR3s were common; in HIV+ repertoires, severely depleted. Compared with healthy controls, HIV-infected patients showed less CDR3 sharing between individuals. During therapy, HIV-associated CDR3s fell significantly in frequency, while CMV-associated CDR3s did not change significantly.

All unsorted peripheral T cells were captured because whole blood was used without fractionation. This clonotype was found many times. Its specificity is unknown. Per the germline V gene, CDR1 is ENHRY and CDR2 is SYGVKD. Trimming took 8 bases from V and 5 from J, leaving 12 bases between them. The CDR3 runs to 12 residues. cDNA was made from approximately 500 ng RNA using alpha and beta constant primers. Separate chain-specific third strand synthesis with multiplexing indices produced the alpha and beta libraries. TCRdb reanalysed the 5' RACE reads using MiXCR and keeps one entry per CDR3 protein. The table lists roughly 9,800 distinct CDR3 sequences, about 10% of them singletons, with approximately 17% in the top ten.

The sequence derives from an adult with HIV infection. J is TRBJ1-1 and V is TRBV10-3, with no clear D. The sequencing here drew on blood, taken before antiretroviral therapy. This CDR3 is CAIGNLETEAFF. The CDR3 nucleotides are TGTGCCATCGGTAATCTTGAGACTGAAGCTTTCTTT.